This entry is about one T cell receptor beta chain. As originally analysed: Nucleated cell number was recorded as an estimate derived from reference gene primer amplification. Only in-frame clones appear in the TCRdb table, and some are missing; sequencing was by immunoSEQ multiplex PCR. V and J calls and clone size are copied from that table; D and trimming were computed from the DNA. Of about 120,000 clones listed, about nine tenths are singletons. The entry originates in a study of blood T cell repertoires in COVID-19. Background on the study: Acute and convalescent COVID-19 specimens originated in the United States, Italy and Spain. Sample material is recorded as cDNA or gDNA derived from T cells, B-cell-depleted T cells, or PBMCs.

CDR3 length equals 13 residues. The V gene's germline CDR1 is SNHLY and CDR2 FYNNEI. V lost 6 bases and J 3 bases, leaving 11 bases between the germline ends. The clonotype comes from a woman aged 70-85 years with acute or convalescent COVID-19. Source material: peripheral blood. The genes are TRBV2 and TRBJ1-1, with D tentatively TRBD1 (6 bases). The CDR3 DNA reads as TGTGCCAGCAGACAGGGCGCGGACACTGAAGCTTTCTTT. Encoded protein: CASRQGADTEAFF.